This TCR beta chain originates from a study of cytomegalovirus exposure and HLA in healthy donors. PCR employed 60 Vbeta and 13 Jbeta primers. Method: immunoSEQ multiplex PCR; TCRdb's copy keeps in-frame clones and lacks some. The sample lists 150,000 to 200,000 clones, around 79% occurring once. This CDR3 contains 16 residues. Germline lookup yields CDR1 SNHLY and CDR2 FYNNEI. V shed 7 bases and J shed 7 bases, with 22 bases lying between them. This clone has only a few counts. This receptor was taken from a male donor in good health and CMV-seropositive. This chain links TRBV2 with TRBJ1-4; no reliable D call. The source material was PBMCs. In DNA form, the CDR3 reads TGTGCCAGCACCCCCCGTGGCGGGTTTTTCGGTGAAAAACTGTTTTTT. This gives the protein CASTPRGGFFGEKLFF.